This T cell receptor (beta chain) appears in the sequencing data of a study of blood T cell repertoires in COVID-19. The wider study: The analysed material was cDNA or gDNA that came from T cells, B-cell-depleted T cells, or PBMCs.

The CDR3 has 14 amino acids. Germline CDR1 is SGHNT and CDR2 is YENEEA. The V end was cut by 1 base, the J end by 0 bases, with 7 bases between. TCRdb's table, derived via immunoSEQ multiplex PCR, lists solely in-frame clones and lacks some. The profile covers about 190,000 clones, with 75% to 90% appearing a single time and around 6.9% taken by the ten largest. This chain links TRBV11-3 with TRBJ2-7, with unresolved D. The specimen sequenced was peripheral blood. This receptor was taken from a man aged 55-75 years with acute or convalescent COVID-19. CDR3: CASSLGLSSYEQYF. CDR3 DNA sequence: TGTGCCAGCAGCTTAGGTCTGAGCTCCTACGAGCAGTACTTC.